Ten or more counts support the clone carrying this T cell receptor (beta chain). Its matching antigen is unknown. Trimming took 4 bases from V and 5 from J, leaving 14 bases between them. This CDR3 spans 14 amino acids. CDR1 and CDR2 (germline): MDHEN, SYDVKM. The source of the sample is a study of T cell repertoires in cytomegalovirus infection. Findings of the study overall: Across the ex vivo response, the dominant clonotypes were HLA-C-restricted CMV-specific TCR beta clonotypes.

From the reads, TCRdb called clonotypes with MiXCR, one entry per CDR3 protein. The data hold 250,000 to 300,000 distinct CDR3 sequences, with approximately 10% observed a single time. The J gene is TRBJ1-2, the V gene TRBV28; D gene ambiguous. The sample consisted of PBMCs. The TCR sequence derives from a human donor in good health (CMV status not recorded). Some clones in this sample may be carry-over from other donors' samples. The CDR3 sequence is CASSSTSWAYGYTF. The DNA of the CDR3 is TGTGCCAGCAGTTCGACCAGTTGGGCTTATGGCTACACCTTC.